The 15 T cell receptor beta chains reported below all come from one sample, sequenced in a study of OX40 agonist ivuxolimab in advanced cancers. TCRdb's copy holds only in-frame clones and misses some; the assay was immunoSEQ multiplex PCR. The sample consists of 58,000 or so clones, approximately 92% of them appearing once. The specimen comprised CD4+ or CD8+ T cells sorted from blood, sampled in a trial of the OX40 agonist ivuxolimab. The origin of the receptors is an adult with an advanced solid tumor such as melanoma, head and neck, liver or kidney cancer.

This chain connects TRBV9 to TRBJ2-2, with D possibly matching TRBD1 (6 bases). This CDR3 comprises 14 residues. Trimming took off 3 bases at V and 10 bases at J, with 16 bases between the two ends. Germline values: CDR1 SGDLS, CDR2 YYNGEE. CDR3 coding DNA: TGTGCCAGCAGCGAGGGGGTTGGCCGGGAGGAGCTGTTTTTT. Translated: CASSEGVGREELFF.

This chain joins TRBV5-1 and TRBJ1-4; D gene unclear. The CDR3 covers 15 residues. The ends were cut back, 5 bases at V and 8 bases at J, with 19 bases in the middle. The germline V gene has CDR1 SGHRS and CDR2 YFSETQ. In DNA, the CDR3 is TGCGCCAGCAGGGACGAGGGATCCCCGAACGAAAAACTGTTTTTT. Translation: CASRDEGSPNEKLFF.

Comments on this clone: Other DNA variants within this sample encode the same CDR3. This chain joins TRBV5-1 and TRBJ2-7; no definite D call. CDR3 length equals 13 residues. V was cut by 0 bases and J by 0 bases, with 4 bases left in between. Per germline, CDR1 SGHRS and CDR2 YFSETQ. This CDR3 reads CASSLASSYEQYF. The CDR3 DNA follows: TGCGCCAGCAGCTTGGCTAGCTCCTACGAGCAGTACTTC.

The chain uses TRBV7-2 and TRBJ1-3; D not certain. Germline V CDR1 and CDR2: SGHTA, FQGNSA. The CDR3 is 15 amino acids. Deletions cut 5 bases from V and 4 bases from J, with 15 bases between. CDR3 loop: CASSGLFGSGNTIYF. CDR3 sequence (DNA): TGTGCCAGCAGCGGGCTCTTCGGGTCCGGAAACACCATATATTTT.

The V call is TRBV5-1, the J call TRBJ2-5; D not resolved. CDR3 length: 11 residues. The V gene's germline CDR1 is SGHRS and CDR2 YFSETQ. The V gene lost 4 bases and the J gene lost 0 bases, with 1 base spanning the gap. CDR3: CASSNQETQYF. CDR3 bases: TGCGCCAGCAGCAACCAAGAGACCCAGTACTTC.

V is TRBV6-4 and J is TRBJ2-2; no clear D. V was pared by 7 bases and J by 5 bases, with 11 bases between. Germline V lookup: CDR1 MRHNA, CDR2 SNTAGT. The length of the CDR3 is 13 residues. The CDR3 DNA sequence: TGTGCCAGCAAAGGGCAGCCGACCGGGGAGCTGTTTTTT. This sequence encodes CASKGQPTGELFF.

The CDR3 is CASSVDPDLNTEAFF. The CDR3 DNA reads TGTGCCAGCAGCGTAGACCCGGACCTGAACACTGAAGCTTTCTTT. The rearrangement links TRBV9 to TRBJ1-1; the D is unclear. The CDR3 extends over 15 amino acids. Germline V lookup: CDR1 SGDLS, CDR2 YYNGEE. V was pared by 0 bases and J by 0 bases, with 9 bases between.

V and J are TRBV9 and TRBJ2-5, with 8 bases lining up with TRBD2. In germline, CDR1 is SGDLS, CDR2 YYNGEE. Losses at the gene ends were 0 bases for V and 7 bases for J; bases not matched to a gene: 11. This CDR3 is built from 16 residues. For the CDR3, the DNA is TGTGCCAGCAGCGTAGGACTTGGGGGACTAGAAGGGACCCAGTACTTC. Its translation: CASSVGLGGLEGTQYF.

CDR3 sequence (DNA): TGTGCCAGCAGCCGCAAGAGGGGGGAGCTGTTTTTT. It encodes CASSRKRGELFF. The chain employs TRBV6-6 and TRBJ2-2; no definite D call. This CDR3 comprises 12 residues. CDR1 is MNHNY and CDR2 is SVGAGI in the germline V gene (reference sequence). V shed 6 bases and J shed 8 bases, with 10 bases lying between them.

The gene calls are TRBV5-1 and TRBJ1-1; tentative D call: TRBD1 (5 bases). Trimming cost V 2 bases and J 0 bases, with 11 bases left between them. Germline loops: CDR1 SGHRS, CDR2 YFSETQ. CDR3 size: 15 residues. CDR3 sequence: CASSLSGNLNTEAFF. CDR3 in DNA: TGCGCCAGCAGCTTATCAGGGAATTTGAACACTGAAGCTTTCTTT.

J is TRBJ1-1 and V is TRBV4-1; unclear D gene. Trimming took 1 base from V and 0 from J, leaving 24 bases between them. Germline lookup yields CDR1 MGHRA and CDR2 YSYEKL. CDR3 size: 20 residues. The CDR3 loop reads CASSQVALGLSATLNTEAFF. DNA of the CDR3: TGCGCCAGCAGCCAAGTGGCTTTAGGGTTGTCAGCAACCCTGAACACTGAAGCTTTCTTT.

The chain has TRBV18 and TRBJ1-1; D perhaps matches TRBD1 (6 bases). From germline, CDR1 is KGHSH and CDR2 LQKENI. This CDR3 is built from 15 residues. Trimming removed 4 bases from V and 4 bases from J, with 16 bases in between. This chain's CDR3 is CASSQIRGAATEAFF. CDR3 DNA sequence: TGTGCCAGCTCACAGATACGGGGGGCAGCCACTGAAGCTTTCTTT.

This clone was seen only a few times. The chain couples TRBV2 to TRBJ1-1; weak D call: TRBD1 (5 bases). The CDR3 runs to 11 residues. Deletions cut 4 bases from V and 8 bases from J, with 8 bases between. The germline V gene has CDR1 SNHLY and CDR2 FYNNEI. The DNA for the CDR3 is TGTGCCAGCAGTGCAGGGTTGGAAGCTTTCTTT. Encoded protein: CASSAGLEAFF.

In this sample, this clone turned up once. The genes are TRBV6-5 and TRBJ1-2, with D unresolved. The V end lost 4 bases, the J end lost 4 bases, and 10 bases lay between the germline ends. Germline V gene data show CDR1 as MNHEY and CDR2 as SVGAGI. The CDR3 consists of 13 residues. The CDR3 DNA is TGTGCCAGCAGTTCCAGAGACACCTATGGCTACACCTTC. Amino acids: CASSSRDTYGYTF.

Written as DNA, the CDR3 is TGCGCCAGCAGTGTTTCTGGGGCCCCTGAAGCTTTCTTT. Residues: CASSVSGAPEAFF. The V and J genes are TRBV10-2 and TRBJ1-1; tentative D call: TRBD1 (5 bases). The CDR3 covers 13 residues. Germline V lookup: CDR1 WSHSY, CDR2 SAAADI. V dropped 4 bases and J dropped 6 bases, with 12 bases sitting between them.